The next 13 T cell receptor beta chains were all read from a single sample in a study of T cells in Graves' hyperthyroidism and ophthalmopathy. RNA transcripts served as the template for amplifying TCR beta CDR3 regions. HTBI primers drove first-round RT-PCR of the TCR CDR3. TCRdb re-analysed the multiplex PCR reads in MiXCR, keeping a single row per CDR3 protein. The sample holds approximately 330,000 distinct CDR3 sequences, approximately 14% seen once. The sequencing input was blood. These receptors were collected from a woman in her thirties or forties with Graves' ophthalmopathy.

This clonotype came up many times. The rearrangement joins TRBV2 to TRBJ1-1, with D perhaps TRBD1 (6 bases). CDR3 length: 13 residues. V was shortened by 7 bases and J by 4 bases, with 13 bases between the two germline ends. Germline CDR1 reads SNHLY; CDR2 reads FYNNEI. The CDR3 nucleotides are TGTGCCAGCAAGGCAGGGGTGGTCACTGAAGCTTTCTTT. Translation gives CASKAGVVTEAFF. Full variable domain (rest looked up from reference TRBV2 and TRBJ1-1): EPEVTQTPSHQVTQMGQEVILRCVPISNHLYFYWYRQILGQKVEFLVSFYNNEISEKSEIFDDQFSVERPDGSNFTLKIRSTKLEDSAMYFCASKAGVVTEAFFGQGTRLTVV.

A note on this clonotype: One end of the junction varies from germline; a read error may be responsible. The V call is TRBV12-3 or TRBV12-4, the J call TRBJ1-1; 7 nucleotides match TRBD1. The CDR3 consists of 15 residues. The CDR3 reads CASSYATGRNTEASF. CDR3 sequence (DNA): TGTGCCAGCAGTTACGCGACAGGGCGGAACACTGAAGCTTCCTTT.

Many counts were recorded for this clonotype. The rearrangement uses TRBV20-1 and TRBJ2-7, with D tentatively TRBD1 or TRBD2 (5 bases each). V shed 5 bases and J shed 4 bases, with 27 bases lying between them. Germline V CDR1 and CDR2: DFQATT, SNEGSKA (reference sequence). The CDR3 is 17 amino acids. CDR3: CSALTGGKGVTPYEQYF. DNA for the CDR3: TGCAGTGCTTTAACTGGGGGTAAAGGAGTAACTCCGTACGAGCAGTACTTC.

CDR3 protein: CASSRSTGGNQPQHF. In DNA form, the CDR3 reads TGTGCCAGCAGCCGATCGACAGGGGGGAATCAGCCCCAGCATTTT. The genes are TRBV12-3 or TRBV12-4 and TRBJ1-5; 9 bases are a match to TRBD1. The CDR3 covers 15 residues. The V gene end was trimmed by 6 bases and the J gene end by 4 bases; junction bases not matched to a gene: 7.

This clonotype was detected many times. This chain joins TRBV12-3 or TRBV12-4 and TRBJ2-1; no clear D. The CDR3 runs 16 residues. V lost 0 bases and J lost 6, with 15 bases in between. CDR3 amino acids: CASSLASSLWVNEQFF. The DNA of the CDR3 is TGTGCCAGCAGTTTAGCGAGTAGTTTGTGGGTCAATGAGCAGTTCTTC.

In its sample, this clonotype was seen a few times. This rearrangement joins TRBV2 to TRBJ2-6, with D unclear. The V gene lost 3 bases and the J gene lost 0 bases, with 6 bases spanning the gap. This CDR3 has 15 amino acids. CDR1 SNHLY and CDR2 FYNNEI come from the germline V gene. In nucleotides, the CDR3 is TGTGCCAGCAGTGACAGACTCTCTGGGGCCAACGTCCTGACTTTC. Translation gives CASSDRLSGANVLTF.

This clonotype was picked up many times. The chain has TRBV20-1 and TRBJ2-7, with D possibly TRBD1 on 5 matching bases. The germline V and J ends were trimmed by 5 bases and 0 bases, with 11 bases remaining between them. The length of the CDR3 is 13 residues. Germline values: CDR1 DFQATT, CDR2 SNEGSKA (reference sequence). CDR3 protein: CSARTLTSYEQYF. In DNA, the CDR3 is TGCAGTGCTCGGACACTCACCTCCTACGAGCAGTACTTC.

This clonotype was counted many times. The chain couples TRBV7-9 to TRBJ2-1; D uncertain. This CDR3 region has 15 residues. The germline gives CDR1 SEHNR, CDR2 FQNEAQ (reference sequence). Trimming shortened V by 5 bases and J by 0 bases, and 11 bases separated the two germline ends. CDR3 DNA sequence: TGTGCCAGCAGCAAAACCTTGAGCTCCTACAATGAGCAGTTCTTC. It codes for CASSKTLSSYNEQFF. The whole variable domain, remainder taken from reference TRBV7-9 and TRBJ2-1, is DTGVSQNPRHKITKRGQNVTFRCDPISEHNRLYWYRQTLGQGPEFLTYFQNEAQLEKSRLLSDRFSAERPKGSFSTLEIQRTEQGDSAMYLCASSKTLSSYNEQFFGPGTRLTVL.

This clonotype has at least ten counts. The rearrangement links TRBV29-1 to TRBJ1-1, with D uncertain. Germline CDR1 reads SQVTM; CDR2 reads ANQGSEA. CDR3 length: 12 amino acids. V was trimmed by 6 bases and J by 1 base, leaving 9 bases between them. The CDR3 loop reads CSVNTPNTEAFF. CDR3 bases: TGCAGCGTGAACACCCCGAACACTGAAGCTTTCTTT.

This clonotype has ten or more counts. V gene TRBV28 combines with J gene TRBJ2-7, with D maybe TRBD1 (5 bases). The length of the CDR3 is 13 residues. Trimming pared 6 bases from V and 5 bases from J, leaving 14 bases between. Germline V CDR1 and CDR2: MDHEN, SYDVKM. CDR3 loop: CASSRVLGNEQYF. CDR3 sequence (DNA): TGTGCCAGCAGCAGGGTTCTCGGCAACGAGCAGTACTTC.

This clonotype has only a few counts. The chain combines TRBV20-1 with TRBJ1-1; 8 positions match TRBD1. There are 15 residues in the CDR3. Germline-derived CDR1 and CDR2 are DFQATT and SNEGSKA (reference sequence). J gave up 3 bases and V 4 bases, and 10 bases lay outside the gene matches. The CDR3 bases are TGCAGTGCTATACCCGACAGGGGCTTTGACACTGAAGCTTTCTTT. Amino acid sequence: CSAIPDRGFDTEAFF.

This clonotype was detected ten times or more. The CDR3 nucleotides are TGCAGTGCTAGCTCAGGGACTAGCGGGAGAGGGGACATTCAGTACTTC. Translated, it gives CSASSGTSGRGDIQYF. The chain is built from TRBV20-1 and TRBJ2-4; 14 nucleotides agree with TRBD2. V gave up 3 bases and J gave up 8 bases; unmatched junction bases: 9. CDR1 is DFQATT and CDR2 is SNEGSKA in the germline V gene (reference sequence). This CDR3 is built from 16 residues.

This clonotype was seen ten or more times. The CDR3 protein is CASSLVSPPGEQYF. The CDR3 bases are TGTGCCAGCAGCTTAGTATCTCCTCCCGGAGAGCAGTACTTC. V is TRBV11-3 and J is TRBJ2-7; unclear D gene. The germline V gene has CDR1 SGHNT and CDR2 YENEEA. This CDR3 comprises 14 residues. V dropped 1 base and J dropped 7 bases, with 14 bases sitting between them. Drawing the rest from reference TRBV11-3 and TRBJ2-7, the complete variable domain is EAGVVQSPRYKIIEKKQPVAFWCNPISGHNTLYWYLQNLGQGPELLIRYENEEAVDDSQLPKDRFSAERLKGVDSTLKIQPAELGDSAVYLCASSLVSPPGEQYFGPGTRLTVT.